This TCR beta chain was identified in a study of cytomegalovirus exposure and HLA in healthy donors. About the research overall: Of some 410 genotyped donors, roughly 81% grouped in the Caucasian-associated ancestry cluster.

V lost 3 bases to trimming and J lost 5 bases, with 3 bases between them. The CDR3 consists of 11 residues. Germline V gives CDR1 KGHSH, CDR2 LQKENI. Comment on this clone: Antigen unknown.

General study points: A later analysis showed HLA-associated TCR beta chains outstripping equally common others in clonal expansion. The only immune exposure information that was available was CMV serostatus. Investigators reported under 200 TCR beta chains as tied to cytomegalovirus.

Primers: 60 Vbeta forward and 13 Jbeta reverse. The method was immunoSEQ multiplex PCR; TCRdb's version includes in-frame clones alone and lacks a portion of them. The table includes some 150,000 clones, 82% detected once. This receptor was taken from a man younger than 35 in good health and CMV-seropositive. The sequenced sample was PBMCs. This rearrangement joins TRBV18 to TRBJ2-3; D unclear. In DNA form, the CDR3 reads TGTGCCAGCTCACCTCGAGATACGCAGTATTTT. Its protein is CASSPRDTQYF. The variable domain in full, with the rest retrieved from reference TRBV18 and TRBJ2-3, is NAGVMQNPRHLVRRRGQEARLRCSPMKGHSHVYWYRQLPEEGLKFMVYLQKENIIDESGMPKERFSAEFPKEGPSILRIQQVVRGDSAAYFCASSPRDTQYFGPGTRLTVL.